The entry below gives a single T cell receptor beta chain sequence along with its context. Antigen unknown. PCR employed 60 Vbeta and 13 Jbeta primers. Profiling relied on immunoSEQ multiplex PCR, and the TCRdb table lists in-frame clones only, not all of them. The sample records roughly 150,000 clones, approximately 78% being singletons. CDR3 size: 13 residues. Trimming pared 0 bases from V and 5 bases from J, leaving 8 bases between. The V gene's germline CDR1 is SGDLS and CDR2 YYNGEE. The source of the sample is a study of cytomegalovirus exposure and HLA in healthy donors. Background on the study: One earlier analysis, a look at roughly 180 million T cells, found some 110 million unique TCR beta sequences. An early release of data contained 70 million to 95 million unique TCRs, which came from HLA-typed donors. Points from the study as a whole: On later analysis, the bulk of CMV-associated TCR beta chains appeared to be HLA-restricted. A later analysis found TCR association rates differed by HLA locus, highest for DRB1 and lowest for HLA-C.

The specimen sequenced was PBMCs. The clonotype was recovered from a male donor in good health and CMV-seronegative. The chain links TRBV9 to TRBJ2-5; D is perhaps TRBD2 (5 bases). In DNA form, the CDR3 reads TGTGCCAGCAGCGTAGCGGGGTCCGAGACCCAGTACTTC. Amino acids: CASSVAGSETQYF.